Sequencing of this TCR beta chain was carried out in a study of B cell selection in AIRE deficiency. Study-level results: Only about 9.3% of over 3,000 shared Treg sequences were patient-specific; roughly 30% healthy-specific. TCRbeta-only data showed roughly two fifths of shared healthy Treg sequences in healthy Tconv.

The regulatory T cell sort gate was CD4+CD25hiCD127low/negative. Control samples were from healthy, unrelated donors. Profiled with immunoSEQ multiplex PCR; TCRdb holds only in-frame clones, not every one. The table lists roughly 24,000 clones, 92% of them singletons. This clone is a singleton in its sample. No antigen is known for it. V lost 6 bases and J 2 bases, leaving 17 bases between the germline ends. Germline loops: CDR1 SNHLY, CDR2 FYNNEI. This CDR3 is built from 15 residues. The V gene is TRBV2, the J gene TRBJ2-7; no clear D gene. The clonotype was recovered from a human donor in good health. Material: CD4+CD25+ Tregs sorted from PBMCs. The CDR3 bases are TGTGCCAGCAGCGGGCCCGACCTGCTCGCCTACGAGCAGTACTTC. This sequence encodes CASSGPDLLAYEQYF.